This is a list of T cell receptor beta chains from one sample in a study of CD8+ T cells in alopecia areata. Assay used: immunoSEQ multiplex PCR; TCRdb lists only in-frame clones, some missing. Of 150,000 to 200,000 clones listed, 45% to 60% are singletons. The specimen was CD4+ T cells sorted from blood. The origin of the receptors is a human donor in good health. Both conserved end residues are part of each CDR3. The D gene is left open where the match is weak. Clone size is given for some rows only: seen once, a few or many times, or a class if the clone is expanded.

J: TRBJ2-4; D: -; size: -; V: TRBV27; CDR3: CASGLAKNIQYF; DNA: TGTGCCAGCGGACTAGCCAAAAACATTCAGTACTTC
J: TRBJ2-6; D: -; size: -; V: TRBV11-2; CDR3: CASRHGRATGANVLTF; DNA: TGTGCCAGCAGGCATGGTCGGGCGACTGGGGCCAACGTCCTGACTTTC
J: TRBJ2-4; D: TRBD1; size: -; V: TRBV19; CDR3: CASSVTGVRYIQYF; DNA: TGTGCCAGTAGTGTCACAGGGGTTAGGTACATTCAGTACTTC
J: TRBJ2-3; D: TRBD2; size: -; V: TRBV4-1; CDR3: CASSQDPSTSGKTDTQYF; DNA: TGCGCCAGCAGCCAAGATCCTTCCACTAGCGGGAAAACAGATACGCAGTATTTT
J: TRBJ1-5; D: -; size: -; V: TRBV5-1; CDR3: CASSLGFGQPQHF; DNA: TGCGCCAGCAGCTTAGGATTTGGGCAGCCCCAGCATTTT
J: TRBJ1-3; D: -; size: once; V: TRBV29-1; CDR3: CSVGLSGNTIYF; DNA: TGCAGCGTGGGACTCTCTGGAAACACCATATATTTT
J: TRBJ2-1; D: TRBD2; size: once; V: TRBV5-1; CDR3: CASSLVRLAGGNEQFF; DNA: TGCGCCAGCAGCTTGGTCCGACTAGCGGGAGGCAATGAGCAGTTCTTC
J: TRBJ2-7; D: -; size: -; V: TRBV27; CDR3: CASSLRYSYEQYF; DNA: TGTGCCAGCAGTTTACGGTACTCCTACGAGCAGTACTTC
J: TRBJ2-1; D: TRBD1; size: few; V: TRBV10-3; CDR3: CAIRRDSGNEQFF; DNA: TGTGCCATCAGAAGGGACAGCGGCAATGAGCAGTTCTTC
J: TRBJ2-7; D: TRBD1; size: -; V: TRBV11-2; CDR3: CASSLDRGSYEQYF; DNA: TGTGCCAGCAGCTTAGACAGGGGGTCCTACGAGCAGTACTTC
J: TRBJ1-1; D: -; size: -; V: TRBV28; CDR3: CASSRSTAPNTEAFF; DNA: TGTGCCAGCAGTCGCTCGACAGCCCCGAACACTGAAGCTTTCTTT
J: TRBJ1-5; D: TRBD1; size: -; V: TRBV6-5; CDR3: CASRRDRGNNQPQHF; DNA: TGTGCCAGCAGACGAGACAGGGGAAACAATCAGCCCCAGCATTTT
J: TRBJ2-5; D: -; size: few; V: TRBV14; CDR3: CASSQPAGAQETQYF; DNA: TGTGCCAGCAGCCAACCTGCGGGGGCCCAAGAGACCCAGTACTTC
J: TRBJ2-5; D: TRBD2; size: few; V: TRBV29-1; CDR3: CSVGAGVETQYF; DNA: TGCAGCGTTGGGGCGGGAGTGGAGACCCAGTACTTC
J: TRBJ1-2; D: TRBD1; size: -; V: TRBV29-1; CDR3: CSVVRTGYGYTF; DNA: TGCAGCGTTGTCCGGACAGGGTATGGCTACACCTTC
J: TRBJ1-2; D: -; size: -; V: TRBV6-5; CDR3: CASTNGAGYTF; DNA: TGTGCCAGCACCAACGGGGCCGGCTACACCTTC
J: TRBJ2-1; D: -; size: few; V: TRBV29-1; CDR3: CSTVSYEQFF; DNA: TGCAGCACGGTGAGCTATGAGCAGTTCTTC
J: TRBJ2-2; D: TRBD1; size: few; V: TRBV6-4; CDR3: CASSRSGTGANTGELFF; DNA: TGTGCCAGCAGTCGCAGTGGGACAGGGGCTAACACCGGGGAGCTGTTTTTT
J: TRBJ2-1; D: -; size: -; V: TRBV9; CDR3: CASSVGAPSSYNEQFF; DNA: TGTGCCAGCAGCGTAGGCGCGCCGAGCTCCTACAATGAGCAGTTCTTC
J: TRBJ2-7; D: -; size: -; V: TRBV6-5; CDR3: CASSYNLEQYF; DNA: TGTGCCAGCAGTTACAACCTGGAGCAGTACTTC
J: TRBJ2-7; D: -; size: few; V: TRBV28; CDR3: CASSPRRWDGAFRQYF; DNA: TGTGCCAGCAGTCCACGCCGCTGGGACGGCGCTTTTAGGCAGTACTTC
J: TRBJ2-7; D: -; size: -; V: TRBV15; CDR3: CATSRERGEQYF; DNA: TGTGCCACCAGCAGAGAGCGGGGCGAGCAGTACTTC
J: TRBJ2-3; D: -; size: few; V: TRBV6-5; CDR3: CASRRRSGTQYF; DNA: TGTGCCAGCAGACGTCGATCCGGGACGCAGTATTTT
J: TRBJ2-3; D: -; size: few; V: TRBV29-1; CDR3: CSVVVAGGTQYF; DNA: TGCAGCGTTGTGGTAGCCGGGGGTACGCAGTATTTT
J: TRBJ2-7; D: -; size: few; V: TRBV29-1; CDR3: CSVVGGAHYFEQYF; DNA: TGCAGCGTTGTAGGGGGGGCCCACTACTTCGAGCAGTACTTC
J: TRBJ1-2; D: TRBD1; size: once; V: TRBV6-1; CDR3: CASSETSQGGYGYTF; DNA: TGTGCCAGCAGTGAAACCAGCCAGGGGGGCTATGGCTACACCTTC
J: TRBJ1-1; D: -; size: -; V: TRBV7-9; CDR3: CASSLSTEAFF; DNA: TGTGCCAGCAGCTTAAGCACTGAAGCTTTCTTT
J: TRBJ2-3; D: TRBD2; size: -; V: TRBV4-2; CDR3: CASSQDVAGVDTQYF; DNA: TGTGCCAGCAGCCAAGATGTAGCGGGAGTAGATACGCAGTATTTT
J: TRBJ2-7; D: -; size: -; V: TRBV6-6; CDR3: CASRDTGRSPYEQYF; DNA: TGTGCCAGCAGAGATACAGGGCGCAGTCCCTACGAGCAGTACTTC
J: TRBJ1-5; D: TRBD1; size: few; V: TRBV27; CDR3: CASSPLLGTAGQPQHF; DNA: TGTGCCAGCAGTCCACTACTTGGGACAGCAGGACAGCCCCAGCATTTT
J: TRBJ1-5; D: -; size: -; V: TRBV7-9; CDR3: CASSSSTGNQPQHF; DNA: TGTGCCAGCAGCTCCTCGACAGGTAATCAGCCCCAGCATTTT
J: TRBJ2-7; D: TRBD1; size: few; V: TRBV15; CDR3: CATSRIPGQGEQYF; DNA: TGTGCCACCAGCAGAATACCCGGACAGGGGGAGCAGTACTTC
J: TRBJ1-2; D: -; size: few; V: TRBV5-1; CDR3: CASSLEGSNYGYTF; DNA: TGCGCCAGCAGCTTGGAAGGGTCTAACTATGGCTACACCTTC
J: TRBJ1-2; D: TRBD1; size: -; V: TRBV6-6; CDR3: CASSLGQAYGYTF; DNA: TGTGCCAGCAGTCTGGGACAGGCCTATGGCTACACCTTC
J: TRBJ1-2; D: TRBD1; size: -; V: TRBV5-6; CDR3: CASSNQGAYGYTF; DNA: TGTGCCAGCAGCAATCAGGGGGCCTATGGCTACACCTTC
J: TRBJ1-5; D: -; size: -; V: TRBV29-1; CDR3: CSVPEAGVSNQPQHF; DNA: TGCAGCGTCCCGGAGGCCGGGGTCAGCAATCAGCCCCAGCATTTT
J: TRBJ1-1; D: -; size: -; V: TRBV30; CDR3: CAWSRDTNTEAFF; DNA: TGTGCCTGGAGCAGGGACACCAACACTGAAGCTTTCTTT
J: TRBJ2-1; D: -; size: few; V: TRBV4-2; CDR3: CASSQDEGSLTQFF; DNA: TGTGCCAGCAGCCAAGATGAGGGGTCTTTAACTCAGTTCTTC
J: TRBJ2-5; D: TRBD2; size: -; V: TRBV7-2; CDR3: CASRPAGTETQYF; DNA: TGTGCCAGCAGGCCAGCGGGAACGGAGACCCAGTACTTC
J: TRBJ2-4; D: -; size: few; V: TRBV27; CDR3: CASRELGSSNIQYF; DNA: TGTGCCAGCAGGGAGCTGGGGAGTTCGAACATTCAGTACTTC
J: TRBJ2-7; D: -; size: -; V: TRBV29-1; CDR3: CSVEVSGWGEQYF; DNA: TGCAGCGTTGAAGTATCGGGTTGGGGGGAGCAGTACTTC
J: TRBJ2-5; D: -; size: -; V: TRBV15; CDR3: CATSRIETQYF; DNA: TGTGCCACCAGCAGGATAGAGACCCAGTACTTC
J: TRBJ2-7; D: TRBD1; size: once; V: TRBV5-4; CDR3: CASSSQGQGEGIGTYEQYF; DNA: TGTGCCAGCAGCTCTCAGGGACAGGGAGAGGGGATTGGGACCTACGAGCAGTACTTC
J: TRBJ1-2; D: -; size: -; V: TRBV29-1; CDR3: CSVVRSKGGYTF; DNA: TGCAGCGTTGTGAGGTCAAAGGGGGGCTACACCTTC